This is a list of T cell receptor beta chains from one sample in a study of regulatory T cells in long-lasting Graves disease. TCRdb fed the multiplex PCR reads into MiXCR, producing one record per CDR3 protein. This table has about 460,000 distinct CDR3 sequences, roughly 22% appearing once. The sequencing used peripheral blood mononuclear cells (PBMCs), collected when the disease was refractory, from a patient treated with antithyroid drugs. Receptors were obtained from a female donor with Graves disease. The CDR3 runs from the conserved cysteine through the conserved F or W. D genes are given only for firm matches. Rows give clone size only sometimes, using once, few, many, or a class for an expanded clone.

clone_size j_call v_call d_call cdr3_nt cdr3_aa
once TRBJ2-2 TRBV5-5 NA TGCGCCAGCAGCCAAGGGTTAGGACGGGGTCACACCGGGGAGCTGTTTTTT CASSQGLGRGHTGELFF
few TRBJ1-5 TRBV28 TRBD1 TGTGCCAGTGGGACAGAATATAGCAATCAGCCCCAGCATTTT CASGTEYSNQPQHF
many TRBJ1-5 TRBV6-1 NA TGTGCCAGCAGTGGCTACAATCAGCCCCAGCATTTT CASSGYNQPQHF
few TRBJ1-1 TRBV9 NA TGTGCCAGCAGCGGGGTAGGGGGTAATGAAGCTTTCTTT CASSGVGGNEAFF
NA TRBJ1-3 TRBV10-3 NA TGTGCCATCAGTGAACTTCGTGGAAACACCATATATTTT CAISELRGNTIYF
NA TRBJ1-2 TRBV7-9 TRBD1 TGTGCCAGCAGCTCCCCGGGACAGGGCCGCGGCTACACCTTC CASSSPGQGRGYTF
NA TRBJ1-4 TRBV5-4 TRBD1 TGTGCCAGCAGCGGGGACAGTAAAAATGAAAAACTGGTTTTT CASSGDSKNEKLVF
once TRBJ1-5 TRBV19 NA TGTGCCAGTAACCGTTATAGCAGTCAGCCCCAGCATTTT CASNRYSSQPQHF
many TRBJ2-5 TRBV20-1 NA TGCAGTGCTTCCGGGACTCCACAAGAGACCCAGTACTTC CSASGTPQETQYF
many TRBJ1-2 TRBV5-6 NA TGTGCCAGCAGCTCAATCTTGGTATCCTATGGCTACACCTTC CASSSILVSYGYTF
NA TRBJ2-1 TRBV27 TRBD1 TGTGCCAGCAGTTCTACGGGACAGTACAATGAGCAGTTCTTC CASSSTGQYNEQFF
many TRBJ1-2 TRBV11-2 NA TGTGCCAGCAGCTTCCGGGATGGCGGTCTTGGCTACACCTTC CASSFRDGGLGYTF
few TRBJ1-3 TRBV15 NA TGTGCCACCAGCAGAGATACGGGGTCTGGAAACACCATATATTTT CATSRDTGSGNTIYF
many TRBJ2-2 TRBV12-3/TRBV12-4 NA TGTGCCAGCAGTAATCAGGGACCGACCGGGGCCGGGGAGCTGTTTTTT CASSNQGPTGAGELFF
NA TRBJ1-1 TRBV7-9 NA TGTGCCAGCAGCGGAGTTGAAGCTTTCTTT CASSGVEAFF
NA TRBJ1-1 TRBV19 NA TGTGCCAGTAGAGTACAGGGGAACACTGAAGCTTTCTTT CASRVQGNTEAFF
NA TRBJ1-1 TRBV7-9 NA TGTGCCACGGACAGACGGAACACTGAAGCTTTCTTT CATDRRNTEAFF